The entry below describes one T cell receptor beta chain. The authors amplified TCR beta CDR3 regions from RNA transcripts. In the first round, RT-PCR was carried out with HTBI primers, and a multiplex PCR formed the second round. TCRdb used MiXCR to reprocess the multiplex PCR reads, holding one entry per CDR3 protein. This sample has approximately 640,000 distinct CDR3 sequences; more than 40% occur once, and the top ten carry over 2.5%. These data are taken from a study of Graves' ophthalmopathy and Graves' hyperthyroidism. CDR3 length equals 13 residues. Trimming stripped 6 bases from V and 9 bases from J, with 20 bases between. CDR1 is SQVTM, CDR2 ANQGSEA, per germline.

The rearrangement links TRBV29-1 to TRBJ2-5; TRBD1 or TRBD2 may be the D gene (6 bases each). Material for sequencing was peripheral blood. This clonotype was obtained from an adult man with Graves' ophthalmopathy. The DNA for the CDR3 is TGCAGCGTCCCTGGGGGGCCCAATCAGCCCCAGTACTTC. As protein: CSVPGGPNQPQYF.